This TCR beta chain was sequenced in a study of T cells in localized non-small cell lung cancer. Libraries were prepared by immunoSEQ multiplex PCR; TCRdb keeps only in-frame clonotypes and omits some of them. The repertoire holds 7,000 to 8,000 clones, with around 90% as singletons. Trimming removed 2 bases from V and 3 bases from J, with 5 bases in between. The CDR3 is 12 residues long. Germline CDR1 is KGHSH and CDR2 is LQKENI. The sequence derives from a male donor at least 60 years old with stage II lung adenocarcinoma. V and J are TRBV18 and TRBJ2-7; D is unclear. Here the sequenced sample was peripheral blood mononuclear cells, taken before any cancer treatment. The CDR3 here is CASSPTYYEQYF. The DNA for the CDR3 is TGTGCCAGCTCACCAACCTACTACGAGCAGTACTTC.